Described below is a single TCR beta chain sequence and its context. Antigen: not known. Using a J-beta primer mix together with a sample-barcoded 5' primer, a second PCR was run for roughly 6 to 12 cycles. TCRdb re-analysed the 5' RACE reads in MiXCR, keeping a single row per CDR3 protein. The sample includes about 1,400,000 distinct CDR3 sequences, about 40% of them seen just once. The data originate from a study of blood T cells in healthy people across ages. Study-wide findings and caveats: Diversity figures derived from one million T cells were judged to underestimate the true value. Significant beta diversity loss was already apparent by age approximately 40, declining roughly linearly.

Sequenced input: blood. The receptor was isolated from a woman younger than 30 in good health.

Here the CDR3 reads CAISGDRGLNTEAFF. The CDR3 nucleotides are TGTGCCATCAGTGGGGACAGGGGTTTGAACACTGAAGCTTTCTTT. The V gene is TRBV10-3, the J gene TRBJ1-1, with 10 bases fitting TRBD1. The CDR3 is 15 amino acids. In germline, CDR1 is ENHRY, CDR2 SYGVKD. V lost 4 bases and J lost 0; bases outside the gene matches: 2.